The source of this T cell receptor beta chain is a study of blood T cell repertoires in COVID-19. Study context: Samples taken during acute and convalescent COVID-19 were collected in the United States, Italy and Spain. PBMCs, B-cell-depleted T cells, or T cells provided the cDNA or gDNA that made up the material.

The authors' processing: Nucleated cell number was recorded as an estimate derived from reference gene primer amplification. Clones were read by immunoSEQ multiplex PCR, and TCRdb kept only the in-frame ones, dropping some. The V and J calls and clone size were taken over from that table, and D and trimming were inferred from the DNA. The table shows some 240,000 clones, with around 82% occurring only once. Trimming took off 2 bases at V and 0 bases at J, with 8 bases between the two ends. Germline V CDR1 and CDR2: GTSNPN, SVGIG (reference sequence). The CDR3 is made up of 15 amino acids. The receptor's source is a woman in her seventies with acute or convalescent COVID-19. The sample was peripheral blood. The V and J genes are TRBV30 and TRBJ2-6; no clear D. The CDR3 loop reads CAWSSTYSGANVLTF. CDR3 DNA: TGTGCCTGGAGTTCCACCTACTCTGGGGCCAACGTCCTGACTTTC.